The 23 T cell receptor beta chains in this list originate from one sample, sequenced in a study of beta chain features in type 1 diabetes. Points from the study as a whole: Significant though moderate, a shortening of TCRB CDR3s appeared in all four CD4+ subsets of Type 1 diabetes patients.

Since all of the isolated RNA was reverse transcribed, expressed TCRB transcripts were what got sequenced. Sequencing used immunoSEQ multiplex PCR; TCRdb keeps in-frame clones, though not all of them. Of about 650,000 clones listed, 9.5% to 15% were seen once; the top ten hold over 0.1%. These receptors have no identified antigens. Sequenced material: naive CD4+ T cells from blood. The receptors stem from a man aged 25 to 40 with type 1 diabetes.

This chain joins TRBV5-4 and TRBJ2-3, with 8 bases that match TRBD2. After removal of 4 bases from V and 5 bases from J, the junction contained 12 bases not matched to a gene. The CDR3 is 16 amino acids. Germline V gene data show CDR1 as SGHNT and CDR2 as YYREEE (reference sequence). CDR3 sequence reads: CASSQDIAGIIDTQYF. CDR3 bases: TGTGCCAGCAGCCAAGACATAGCGGGGATAATAGATACGCAGTATTTT.

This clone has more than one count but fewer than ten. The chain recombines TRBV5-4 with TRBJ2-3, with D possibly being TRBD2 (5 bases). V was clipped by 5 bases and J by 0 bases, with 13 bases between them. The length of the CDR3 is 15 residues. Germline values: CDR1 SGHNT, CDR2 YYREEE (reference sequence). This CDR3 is CASSPRGASTDTQYF. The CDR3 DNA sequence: TGTGCCAGCAGTCCCCGGGGTGCCAGCACAGATACGCAGTATTTT.

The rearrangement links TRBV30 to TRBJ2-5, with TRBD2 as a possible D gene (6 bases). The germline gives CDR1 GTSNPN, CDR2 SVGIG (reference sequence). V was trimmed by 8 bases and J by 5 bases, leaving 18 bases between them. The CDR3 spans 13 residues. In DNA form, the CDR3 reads TGTGCCGGGGGGTGGCAGGGTGGCGAGACCCAGTACTTC. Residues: CAGGWQGGETQYF.

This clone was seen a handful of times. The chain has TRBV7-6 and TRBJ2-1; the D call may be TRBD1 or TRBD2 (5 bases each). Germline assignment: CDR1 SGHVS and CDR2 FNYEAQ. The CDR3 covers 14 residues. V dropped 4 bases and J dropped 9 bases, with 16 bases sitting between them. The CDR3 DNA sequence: TGTGCCAGCAGCTCACCGACAGCCCGGGGTGAGCAGTTCTTC. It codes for CASSSPTARGEQFF.

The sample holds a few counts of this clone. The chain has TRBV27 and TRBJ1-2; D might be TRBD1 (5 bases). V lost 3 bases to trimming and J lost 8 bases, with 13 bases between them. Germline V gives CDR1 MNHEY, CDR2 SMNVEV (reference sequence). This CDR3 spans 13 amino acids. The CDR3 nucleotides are TGTGCCAGCAGTTTCCAGACAAGGGGCGGCTACACCTTC. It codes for CASSFQTRGGYTF.

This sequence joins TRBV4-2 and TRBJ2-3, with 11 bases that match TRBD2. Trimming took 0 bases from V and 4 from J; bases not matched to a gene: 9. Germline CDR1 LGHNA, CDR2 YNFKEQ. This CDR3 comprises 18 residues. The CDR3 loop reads CASSQDSALAGVADTQYF. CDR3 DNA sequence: TGTGCCAGCAGCCAAGATTCCGCACTAGCGGGGGTGGCAGATACGCAGTATTTT.

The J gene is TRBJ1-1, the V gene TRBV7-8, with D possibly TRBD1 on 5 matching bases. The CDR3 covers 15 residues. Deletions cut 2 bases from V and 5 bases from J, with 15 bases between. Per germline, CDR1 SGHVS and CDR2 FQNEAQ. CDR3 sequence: CASSLSTAGMTEAFF. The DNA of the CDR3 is TGTGCCAGCAGCTTATCGACAGCAGGGATGACTGAAGCTTTCTTT.

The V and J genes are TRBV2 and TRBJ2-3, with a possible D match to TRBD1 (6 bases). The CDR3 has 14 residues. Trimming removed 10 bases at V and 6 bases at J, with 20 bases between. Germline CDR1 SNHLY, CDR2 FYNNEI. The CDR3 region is CATVTQGPADTQYF. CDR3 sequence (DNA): TGTGCCACCGTAACACAGGGCCCCGCCGATACGCAGTATTTT.

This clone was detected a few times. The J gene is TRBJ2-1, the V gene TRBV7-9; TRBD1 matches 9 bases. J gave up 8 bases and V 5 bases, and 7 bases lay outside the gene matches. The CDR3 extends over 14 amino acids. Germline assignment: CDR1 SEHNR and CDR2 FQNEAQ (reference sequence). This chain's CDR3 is CASSAEQGADEQFF. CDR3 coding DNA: TGTGCCAGCAGCGCAGAACAGGGGGCCGATGAGCAGTTCTTC.

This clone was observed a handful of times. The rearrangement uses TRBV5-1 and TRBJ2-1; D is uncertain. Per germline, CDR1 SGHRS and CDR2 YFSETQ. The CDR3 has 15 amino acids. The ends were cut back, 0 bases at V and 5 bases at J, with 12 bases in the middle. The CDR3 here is CASSLARQANNEQFF. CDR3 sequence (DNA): TGCGCCAGCAGCTTGGCCAGGCAGGCCAACAATGAGCAGTTCTTC.

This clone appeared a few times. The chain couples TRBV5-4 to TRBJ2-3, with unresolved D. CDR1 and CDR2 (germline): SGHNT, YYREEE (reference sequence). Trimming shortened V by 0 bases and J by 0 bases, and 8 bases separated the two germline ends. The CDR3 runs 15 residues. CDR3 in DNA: TGTGCCAGCAGCTTGGCGGCGACTAGCACAGATACGCAGTATTTT. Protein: CASSLAATSTDTQYF.

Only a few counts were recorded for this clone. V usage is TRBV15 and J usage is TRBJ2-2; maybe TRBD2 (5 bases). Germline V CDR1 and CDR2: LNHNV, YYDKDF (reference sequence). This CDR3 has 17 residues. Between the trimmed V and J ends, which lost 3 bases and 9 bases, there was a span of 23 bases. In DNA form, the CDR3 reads TGTGCCACCAGCAGGACCCTAATCGGGGAATCCTTTAGGGAGCTGTTTTTT. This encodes CATSRTLIGESFRELFF.

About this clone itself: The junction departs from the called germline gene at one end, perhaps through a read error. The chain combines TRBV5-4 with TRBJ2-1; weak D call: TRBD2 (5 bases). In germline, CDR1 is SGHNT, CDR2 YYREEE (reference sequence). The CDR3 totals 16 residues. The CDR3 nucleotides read TGCGCCAGCAGCCAGACGCCCGGGGTCCCTTACAATGAGCAGTTCTTC. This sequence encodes CASSQTPGVPYNEQFF.

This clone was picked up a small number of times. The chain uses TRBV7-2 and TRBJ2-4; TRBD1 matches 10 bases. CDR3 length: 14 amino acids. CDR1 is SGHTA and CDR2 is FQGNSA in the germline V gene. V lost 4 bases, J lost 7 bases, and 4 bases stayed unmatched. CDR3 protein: CASSSPGQGNIQYF. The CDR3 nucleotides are TGTGCCAGCAGCTCCCCGGGACAGGGGAACATTCAGTACTTC.

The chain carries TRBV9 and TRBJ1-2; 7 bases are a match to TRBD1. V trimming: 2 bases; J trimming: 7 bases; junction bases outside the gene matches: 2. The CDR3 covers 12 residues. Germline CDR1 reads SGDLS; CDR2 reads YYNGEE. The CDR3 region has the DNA TGTGCCAGCAGCGTGCACAGGGGTGGCTACACCTTC. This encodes CASSVHRGGYTF.

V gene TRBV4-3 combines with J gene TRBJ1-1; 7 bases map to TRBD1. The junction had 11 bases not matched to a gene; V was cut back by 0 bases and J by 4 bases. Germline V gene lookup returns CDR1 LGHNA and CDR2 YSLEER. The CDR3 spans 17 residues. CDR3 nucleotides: TGCGCCAGCAGCCAAGAAAGAGGGGGCGGCAGGGCCACTGAAGCTTTCTTT. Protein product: CASSQERGGGRATEAFF.

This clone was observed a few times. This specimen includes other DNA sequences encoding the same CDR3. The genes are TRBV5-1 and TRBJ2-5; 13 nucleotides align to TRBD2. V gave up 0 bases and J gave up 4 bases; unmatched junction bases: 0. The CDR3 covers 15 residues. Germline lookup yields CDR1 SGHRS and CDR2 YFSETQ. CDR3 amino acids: CASSLGTSGGETQYF. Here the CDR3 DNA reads TGCGCCAGCAGCTTGGGGACTAGCGGGGGAGAGACCCAGTACTTC.

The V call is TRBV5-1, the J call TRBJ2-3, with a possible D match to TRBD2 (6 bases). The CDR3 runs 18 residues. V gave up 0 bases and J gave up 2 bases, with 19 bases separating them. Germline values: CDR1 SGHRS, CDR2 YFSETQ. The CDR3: CASSLGPSRGTVTDTQYF. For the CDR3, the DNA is TGCGCCAGCAGCTTGGGTCCCTCCCGGGGGACCGTCACAGATACGCAGTATTTT.

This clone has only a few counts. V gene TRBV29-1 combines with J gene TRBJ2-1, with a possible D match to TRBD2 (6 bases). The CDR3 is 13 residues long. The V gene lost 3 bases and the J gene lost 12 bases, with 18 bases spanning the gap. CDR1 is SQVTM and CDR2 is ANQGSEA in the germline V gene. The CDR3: CSVEVRDFLGQFF. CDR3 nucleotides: TGCAGCGTTGAGGTCCGGGACTTTCTTGGGCAGTTCTTC.

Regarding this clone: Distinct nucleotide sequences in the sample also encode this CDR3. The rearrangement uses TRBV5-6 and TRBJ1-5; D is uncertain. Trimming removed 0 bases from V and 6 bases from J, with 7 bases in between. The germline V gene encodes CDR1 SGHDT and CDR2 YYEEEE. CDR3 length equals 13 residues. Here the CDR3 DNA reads TGTGCCAGCAGCTTGGCGGGTGGTCAGCCCCAGCATTTT. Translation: CASSLAGGQPQHF.

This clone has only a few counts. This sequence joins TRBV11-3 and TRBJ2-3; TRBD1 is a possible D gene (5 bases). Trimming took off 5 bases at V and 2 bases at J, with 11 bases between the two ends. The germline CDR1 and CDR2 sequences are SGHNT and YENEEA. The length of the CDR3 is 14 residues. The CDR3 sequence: CASSMQGPTDTQYF. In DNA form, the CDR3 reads TGTGCCAGCAGCATGCAGGGTCCCACAGATACGCAGTATTTT.

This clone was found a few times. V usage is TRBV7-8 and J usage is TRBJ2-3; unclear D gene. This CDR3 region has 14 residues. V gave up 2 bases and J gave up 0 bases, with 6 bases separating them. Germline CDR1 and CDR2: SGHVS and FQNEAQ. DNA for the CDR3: TGTGCCAGCAGCTTACTGAAGAGCACAGATACGCAGTATTTT. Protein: CASSLLKSTDTQYF.

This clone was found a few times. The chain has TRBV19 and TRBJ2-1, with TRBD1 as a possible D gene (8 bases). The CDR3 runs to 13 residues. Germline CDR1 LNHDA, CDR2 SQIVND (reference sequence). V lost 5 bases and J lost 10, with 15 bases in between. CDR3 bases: TGTGCCAGTAGTGCAACAGGGGGAGGGGAGCAGTTCTTC. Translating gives CASSATGGGEQFF.